This TCR beta chain was found in a study of CD8 T cells in Susac syndrome. When the RNA was reverse transcribed, random hexamers were used with an input of about 0.45 to 1 ug. The immunoSEQ assay covered 54 Vbeta and 13 Jbeta segments for CDR3. One entry per CDR3 protein, called by TCRdb with MiXCR from the immunoSEQ multiplex PCR reads. This table has some 120,000 distinct CDR3 sequences, about 95% appearing once. Peripheral blood CD8+ and CD4+ T cells were profiled by TCR beta sequencing. TEMRA cells were FACS-enriched, while CD8+ and CD4+ T cells were negatively isolated. V lost 2 bases and J 3 bases, leaving 14 bases between the germline ends. The CDR3 contains 15 residues. The germline V gene has CDR1 LGHNA and CDR2 YNFKEQ.

Input material: CD4+ T cells from PBMCs. The sequence was collected from a human donor in good health. The chain employs TRBV4-2 and TRBJ2-7; tentatively, D is TRBD2 (6 bases). CDR3 region: CASSQPSAGNYEQYF. The CDR3 DNA is TGTGCCAGCAGCCAACCAAGCGCGGGGAACTACGAGCAGTACTTC.